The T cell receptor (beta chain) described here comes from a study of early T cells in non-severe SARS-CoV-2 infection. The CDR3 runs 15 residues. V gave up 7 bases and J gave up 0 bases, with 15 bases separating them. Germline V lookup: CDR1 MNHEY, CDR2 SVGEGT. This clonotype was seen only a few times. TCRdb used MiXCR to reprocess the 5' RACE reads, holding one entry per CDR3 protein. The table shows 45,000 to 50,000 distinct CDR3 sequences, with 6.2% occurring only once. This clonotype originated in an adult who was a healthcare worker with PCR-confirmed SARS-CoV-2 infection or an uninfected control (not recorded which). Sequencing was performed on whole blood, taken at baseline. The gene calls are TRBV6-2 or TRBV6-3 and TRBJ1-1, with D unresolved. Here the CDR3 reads CASTWFGSVNTEAFF. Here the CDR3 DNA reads TGTGCCAGCACCTGGTTCGGTTCTGTGAACACTGAAGCTTTCTTT.